This T cell receptor beta chain was captured in a study of metastatic and nonmetastatic thyroid tumors. Study context: Patients with malignant and benign thyroid disease provided blood and tumor or nodule tissue, whose repertoires were compared.

By sample fraction, this clone is medium-sized. The CDR3 loop spans 14 amino acids. V lost 1 base and J lost 5; bases outside the gene matches: 1. Germline V gives CDR1 MNHEY, CDR2 SMNVEV (reference sequence). Every patient underwent thyroid surgery untreated. In the original analysis: For papillary thyroid cancer, a distant-metastasis classifier was constructed from CDR3 differences observed across clinicopathological groups. TCRdb re-called clones from the PCR reads using MiXCR. The V and J calls shown here were made by TCRdb, not taken from the authors' results. The sample has more than 10,000 clones; about 30% are singletons.

Sequencing was done on a sample of tumor tissue. The TCR comes from a male donor with papillary thyroid cancer or a benign thyroid nodule (not recorded which). Some clones in this sample may be carry-over from other donors' samples. The V gene is TRBV27, the J gene TRBJ1-5, with 8 bases matching TRBD1. CDR3 in DNA: TGTGCCAGCAGTTTATACAGGGGGGATCAGCCCCAGCATTTT. Its translation: CASSLYRGDQPQHF.